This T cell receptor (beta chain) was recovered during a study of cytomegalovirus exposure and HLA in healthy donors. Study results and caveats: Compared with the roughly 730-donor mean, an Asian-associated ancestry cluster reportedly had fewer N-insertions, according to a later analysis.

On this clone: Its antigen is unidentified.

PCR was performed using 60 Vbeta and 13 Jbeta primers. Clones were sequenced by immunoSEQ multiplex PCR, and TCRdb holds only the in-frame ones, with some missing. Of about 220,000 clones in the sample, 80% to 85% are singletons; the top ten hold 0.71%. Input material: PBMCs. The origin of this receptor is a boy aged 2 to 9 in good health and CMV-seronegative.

CDR3 nucleotide sequence: TGTGCCAGCAGCTTGGTTTCGGTGAACACTGAAGCTTTCTTT. Translation: CASSLVSVNTEAFF. This chain links TRBV11-2 with TRBJ1-1; D call uncertain. Germline assignment: CDR1 SGHAT and CDR2 FQNNGV. V lost 3 bases, J lost 0 bases, and 8 bases lay in between. The CDR3 sequence is 14 residues long.